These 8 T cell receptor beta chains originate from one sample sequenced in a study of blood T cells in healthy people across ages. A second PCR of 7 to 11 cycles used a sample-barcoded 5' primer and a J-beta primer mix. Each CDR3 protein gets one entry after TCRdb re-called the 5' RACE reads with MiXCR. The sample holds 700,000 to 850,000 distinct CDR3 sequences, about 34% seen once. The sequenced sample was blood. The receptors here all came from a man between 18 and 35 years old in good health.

The CDR3 region is CASSSSGGTSYEQYF. DNA for the CDR3: TGTGCCAGCAGCTCTAGCGGGGGAACATCCTACGAGCAGTACTTC. This sequence joins TRBV7-2 and TRBJ2-7, with 10 nucleotides matching TRBD2. Trimming at V came to 4 bases and at J to 1 base, leaving 4 bases not matched to a gene. This CDR3 has 15 residues. The germline V gene has CDR1 SGHTA and CDR2 FQGNSA.

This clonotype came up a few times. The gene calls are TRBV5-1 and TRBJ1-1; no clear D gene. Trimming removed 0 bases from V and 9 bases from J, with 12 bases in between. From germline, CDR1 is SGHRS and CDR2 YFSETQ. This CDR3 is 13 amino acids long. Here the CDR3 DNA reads TGCGCCAGCAGCTTGGAGGACGGTGGCAAAGCTTTCTTT. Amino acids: CASSLEDGGKAFF.

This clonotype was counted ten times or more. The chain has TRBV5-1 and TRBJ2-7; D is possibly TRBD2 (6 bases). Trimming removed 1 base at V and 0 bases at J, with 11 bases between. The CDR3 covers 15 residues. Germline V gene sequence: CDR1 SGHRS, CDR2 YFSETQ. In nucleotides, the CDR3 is TGCGCCAGCAGCTTGTTAGTCGGGAGCTCCTACGAGCAGTACTTC. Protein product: CASSLLVGSSYEQYF.

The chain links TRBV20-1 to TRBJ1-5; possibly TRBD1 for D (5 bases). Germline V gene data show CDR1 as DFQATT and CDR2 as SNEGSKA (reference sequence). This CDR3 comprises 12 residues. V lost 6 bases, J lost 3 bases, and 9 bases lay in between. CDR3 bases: TGCAGTGCCTTGACAGCCAATCAGCCCCAGCATTTT. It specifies CSALTANQPQHF.

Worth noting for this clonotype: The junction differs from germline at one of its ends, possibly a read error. In nucleotides, the CDR3 is TGTGCCAGCAGCGGCGGGGGCCACAATGAGCAGTCCTTC. This codes for CASSGGGHNEQSF. V is TRBV9 and J is TRBJ2-1; possibly TRBD2 for D (7 bases). CDR3 length equals 13 residues. CDR1 and CDR2 (germline): SGDLS, YYNGEE.

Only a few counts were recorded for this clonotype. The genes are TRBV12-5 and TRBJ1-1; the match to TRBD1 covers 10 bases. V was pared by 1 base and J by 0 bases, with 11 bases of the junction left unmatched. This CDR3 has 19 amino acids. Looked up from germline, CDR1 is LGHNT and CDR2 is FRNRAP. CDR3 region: CASGLGLKGQGSMNTEAFF. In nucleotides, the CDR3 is TGTGCTAGTGGTTTGGGATTAAAGGGACAGGGGAGCATGAACACTGAAGCTTTCTTT.

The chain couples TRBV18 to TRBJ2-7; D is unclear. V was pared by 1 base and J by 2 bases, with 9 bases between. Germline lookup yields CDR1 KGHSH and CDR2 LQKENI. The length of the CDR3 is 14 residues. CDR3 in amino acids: CASSPRQQPYEQYF. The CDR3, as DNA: TGTGCCAGCTCACCACGCCAACAGCCCTACGAGCAGTACTTC.

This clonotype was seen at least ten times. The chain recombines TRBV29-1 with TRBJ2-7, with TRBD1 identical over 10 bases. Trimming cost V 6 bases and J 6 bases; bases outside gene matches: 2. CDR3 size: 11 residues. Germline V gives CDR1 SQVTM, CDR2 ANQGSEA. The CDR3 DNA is TGCAGCGTCGGGACAGGGGTCGAGCAGTACTTC. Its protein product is CSVGTGVEQYF.